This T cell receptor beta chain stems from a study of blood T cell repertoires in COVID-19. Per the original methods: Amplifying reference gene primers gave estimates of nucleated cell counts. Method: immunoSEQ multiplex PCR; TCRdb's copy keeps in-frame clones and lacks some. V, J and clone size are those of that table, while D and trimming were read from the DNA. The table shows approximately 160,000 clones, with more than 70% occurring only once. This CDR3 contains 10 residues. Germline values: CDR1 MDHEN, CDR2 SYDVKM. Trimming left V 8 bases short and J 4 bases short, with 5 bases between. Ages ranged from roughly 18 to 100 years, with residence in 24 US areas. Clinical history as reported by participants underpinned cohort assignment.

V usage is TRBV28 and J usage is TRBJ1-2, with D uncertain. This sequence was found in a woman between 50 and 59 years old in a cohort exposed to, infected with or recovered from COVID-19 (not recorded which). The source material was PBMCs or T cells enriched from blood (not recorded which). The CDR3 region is CASGGYGYTF. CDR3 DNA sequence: TGTGCCAGCGGAGGCTATGGCTACACCTTC.